Below, 20 T cell receptor beta chains from the same sample are listed, as sequenced in a study of T cells in Graves' hyperthyroidism and ophthalmopathy. Researchers amplified the TCR beta CDR3 regions from RNA transcripts. Carried out on the TCR CDR3, a first-round RT-PCR used the HTBI primer set. TCRdb re-called the multiplex PCR reads with MiXCR, one entry per CDR3 protein. In the table there are about 500,000 distinct CDR3 sequences, over 45% of which are singletons. Input material: peripheral blood or thyroid tissue (not recorded which). The origin of the receptors is an adult woman with Graves' disease, either hyperthyroidism or ophthalmopathy (not recorded which).

This clonotype was counted between two and nine times. Germline is not matched at one junction end, which may reflect a read error. This chain joins TRBV7-2 and TRBJ1-1, with TRBD1 matching over 7 bases. This CDR3 has 15 amino acids. The V gene's germline CDR1 is SGHTA and CDR2 FQGNSA. The CDR3 here is CASSSTGQANTEASF. CDR3 sequence (DNA): TGTGCCAGCAGCTCTACCGGACAGGCGAACACTGAAGCTTCCTTT.

As for this clonotype: A clone one base away is much larger, so this may be a read error. The V and J genes are TRBV10-3 and TRBJ2-6; D is unclear. CDR1 is ENHRY, CDR2 SYGVKD, per germline. The CDR3 is 13 amino acids. CDR3 coding DNA: TGTGTCAGCAGACCTACTGGGGCCAACGTCCTGACTTTC. Its translation is CVSRPTGANVLTF.

This clonotype was found many times. The chain is built from TRBV11-3 and TRBJ1-3, with D hard to call. CDR3 length: 14 amino acids. V lost 0 bases and J 2 bases, leaving 5 bases between the germline ends. CDR1 and CDR2 from the germline V gene are SGHNT and YENEEA. CDR3 sequence: CASSLEKTGNTIYF. The CDR3, as DNA: TGTGCCAGCAGCTTAGAAAAGACTGGAAACACCATATATTTT.

This chain uses TRBV5-1 with TRBJ1-4; no firm D call. This CDR3 comprises 16 residues. Germline V CDR1 and CDR2: SGHRS, YFSETQ. Trimming took off 4 bases at V and 5 bases at J, with 18 bases between the two ends. The CDR3 DNA reads TGCGCCAGCAGCCCGGTCCCACACCGTCCGAATGAAAAACTGTTTTTT. Translation: CASSPVPHRPNEKLFF. Full variable domain (remainder filled in from reference TRBV5-1 and TRBJ1-4): KAGVTQTPRYLIKTRGQQVTLSCSPISGHRSVSWYQQTPGQGLQFLFEYFSETQRNKGNFPGRFSGRQFSNSRSEMNVSTLELGDSALYLCASSPVPHRPNEKLFFGSGTQLSVL.

A word on this clonotype: This may come from a read error, since a much larger clone is one base off. The chain combines TRBV12-3 or TRBV12-4 with TRBJ1-1, with D unresolved. The CDR3 extends over 12 amino acids. V was shortened by 6 bases and J by 6 bases, with 11 bases between the two germline ends. The chain's CDR3 is CASSRRVAEAFF. CDR3 in DNA: TGTGCCAGCAGCCGCCGGGTGGCTGAAGCTTTCTTT.

V and J are TRBV19 and TRBJ1-1, with TRBD1 matching over 9 bases. The V gene end was trimmed by 7 bases and the J gene end by 4 bases; junction bases not matched to a gene: 7. CDR1 is LNHDA, CDR2 SQIVND, per germline (reference sequence). The CDR3 spans 14 residues. In DNA, the CDR3 is TGTGCCAGTATCAACAGGGGGCTGGGCACTGAAGCTTTCTTT. The encoded protein is CASINRGLGTEAFF.

The table lists this clonotype with a few counts. This rearrangement joins TRBV7-7 to TRBJ2-7; 10 bases align to TRBD2. The CDR3 loop spans 19 amino acids. Trimming removed 3 bases from V and 3 bases from J; junction bases left unmatched: 17. Germline-derived CDR1 and CDR2 are SSHAT and FNYEAQ (reference sequence). The CDR3 protein is CASSFPGWSTGLAHYEQYF. Written as DNA, the CDR3 is TGTGCCAGCAGCTTCCCCGGTTGGTCAACGGGACTAGCGCACTACGAGCAGTACTTC.

Only a few counts were recorded for this clonotype. This chain links TRBV28 with TRBJ1-4; TRBD1 matches at 9 bases. The CDR3 has 17 amino acids. J lost 5 bases, V lost 5 bases, and 12 bases had no gene match. CDR1 and CDR2 (germline): MDHEN, SYDVKM. The CDR3 DNA reads TGTGCCAGCAGTAAGGGACAGGGCCGGAGGCTCAATGAAAAACTGTTTTTT. Its translation: CASSKGQGRRLNEKLFF.

The gene calls are TRBV29-1 and TRBJ1-1; a weak D match, TRBD1 (6 bases). This CDR3 spans 13 amino acids. Germline loops: CDR1 SQVTM, CDR2 ANQGSEA. V was cut by 7 bases and J by 7 bases, with 19 bases left in between. Written as DNA, the CDR3 is TGCAGCGCTGGGCCTACAGGGTATGATGAAGCTTTCTTT. Translation: CSAGPTGYDEAFF. Together with reference TRBV29-1 and TRBJ1-1, the CDR3 gives the full variable domain: SAVISQKPSRDICQRGTSLTIQCQVDSQVTMMFWYRQQPGQSLTLIATANQGSEATYESGFVIDKFPISRPNLTFSTLTVSNMSPEDSSIYLCSAGPTGYDEAFFGQGTRLTVV.

This chain connects TRBV11-2 to TRBJ2-2, with D unresolved. Germline V gives CDR1 SGHAT, CDR2 FQNNGV. V was cut by 6 bases and J by 0 bases, with 11 bases left in between. The CDR3 consists of 15 residues. The CDR3 bases are TGTGCCAGCAGTCCCGGACGAACGAACACCGGGGAGCTGTTTTTT. This codes for CASSPGRTNTGELFF.

This clonotype was seen only a few times. This chain uses TRBV29-1 with TRBJ2-7, with TRBD1 matching over 7 bases. Germline loops: CDR1 SQVTM, CDR2 ANQGSEA. With V trimmed by 7 bases and J by 3 bases, 6 bases remained unmatched. There are 12 residues in the CDR3. The CDR3, as DNA: TGCAGCGCCAGACAGGGTCGCTACGAGCAGTACTTC. It yields the protein CSARQGRYEQYF.

At least ten counts were recorded for this clonotype. Here the CDR3 reads CSARGPPDYEQYF. DNA for the CDR3: TGCAGTGCTAGAGGCCCCCCCGACTACGAGCAGTACTTC. V is TRBV20-1 and J is TRBJ2-7; no clear D. The CDR3 extends over 13 amino acids. Germline V lookup: CDR1 DFQATT, CDR2 SNEGSKA (reference sequence). Trimming stripped 1 base from V and 3 bases from J, with 10 bases between.

V usage is TRBV4-2 and J usage is TRBJ2-7; the match to TRBD2 covers 10 bases. The CDR3 contains 16 residues. V was pared by 0 bases and J by 3 bases, with 5 bases of the junction left unmatched. Germline loops: CDR1 LGHNA, CDR2 YNFKEQ. This chain's CDR3 is CASSQEWTSGLYEQYF. In nucleotides, the CDR3 is TGTGCCAGCAGCCAAGAATGGACTAGCGGACTCTACGAGCAGTACTTC.

In its sample, this clonotype was seen once. The rearrangement links TRBV7-9 to TRBJ1-2; D gene unclear. CDR3 length: 13 amino acids. V was pared by 4 bases and J by 4 bases, with 10 bases between. CDR1 SEHNR and CDR2 FQNEAQ come from the germline V gene (reference sequence). The CDR3 is CASSCGPTYGYTF. The CDR3 nucleotides are TGTGCCAGCAGCTGCGGGCCGACCTATGGCTACACCTTC.

This clonotype was seen at least ten times. This sequence joins TRBV5-6 and TRBJ1-1; weak D call: TRBD1 (5 bases). V lost 0 bases to trimming and J lost 7 bases, with 10 bases between them. CDR3 size: 13 residues. In germline, CDR1 is SGHDT, CDR2 YYEEEE. The chain's CDR3 is CASSLGRGFEAFF. The CDR3, as DNA: TGTGCCAGCAGCTTGGGGCGGGGGTTTGAAGCTTTCTTT. Filled out from reference TRBV5-6 and TRBJ1-1, the complete variable domain reads DAGVTQSPTHLIKTRGQQVTLRCSPKSGHDTVSWYQQALGQGPQFIFQYYEEEERQRGNFPDRFSGHQFPNYSSELNVNALLLGDSALYLCASSLGRGFEAFFGQGTRLTVV.

The chain recombines TRBV24-1 with TRBJ1-4; 10 bases map to TRBD1. Unmatched junction bases numbered 6, after V lost 4 bases and J lost 5 bases. The CDR3 is 16 residues long. Germline V gives CDR1 KGHDR, CDR2 SFDVKD. CDR3 residues: CATSDPTGGENEKLFF. As DNA, the CDR3 is TGTGCCACCAGTGACCCGACAGGGGGCGAAAATGAAAAACTGTTTTTT.

The chain has TRBV15 and TRBJ1-2; tentatively, D is TRBD1 (5 bases). V lost 8 bases to trimming and J lost 3 bases, with 22 bases between them. Germline lookup yields CDR1 LNHNV and CDR2 YYDKDF (reference sequence). This CDR3 spans 16 amino acids. CDR3 coding DNA: TGTGCCACCGGCAAGAGGAGGGGAGAAATCGACTATGGCTACACCTTC. This sequence encodes CATGKRRGEIDYGYTF.

This clonotype was seen a single time. The chain couples TRBV28 to TRBJ1-4; D gene uncertain. Trimming took off 1 base at V and 3 bases at J, with 6 bases between the two ends. CDR1 is MDHEN and CDR2 is SYDVKM in the germline V gene. CDR3 size: 14 residues. DNA of the CDR3: TGTGCCAGCAGTTTATACGTCTCTAATGAAAAACTGTTTTTT. This gives the protein CASSLYVSNEKLFF.

The rearrangement uses TRBV7-8 and TRBJ2-5; tentatively, D is TRBD1 or TRBD2 (5 bases each). The V and J ends lost 5 bases and 2 bases respectively, with 18 bases between them. The germline V gene has CDR1 SGHVS and CDR2 FQNEAQ. There are 16 residues in the CDR3. The CDR3 bases are TGTGCCAGCAGCGGGGCAGCGGCACCAGGTCAAGAGACCCAGTACTTC. Protein: CASSGAAAPGQETQYF.

This clonotype was found a few times. In DNA, the CDR3 is TGTGCCAGTAGTGTATTACAGGCGTCTGAAGCTTTCTTT. Protein product: CASSVLQASEAFF. This chain joins TRBV19 and TRBJ1-1, with D possibly TRBD1 on 5 matching bases. The V end lost 5 bases, the J end lost 6 bases, and 13 bases lay between the germline ends. CDR1 LNHDA and CDR2 SQIVND come from the germline V gene (reference sequence). The CDR3 is 13 amino acids. Looking up the rest from reference TRBV19 and TRBJ1-1 gives the full variable domain: DGGITQSPKYLFRKEGQNVTLSCEQNLNHDAMYWYRQDPGQGLRLIYYSQIVNDFQKGDIAEGYSVSREKKESFPLTVTSAQKNPTAFYLCASSVLQASEAFFGQGTRLTVV.